The 18 T cell receptor beta chains listed next were all sequenced from one sample in a study of Graves' ophthalmopathy and Graves' hyperthyroidism (dated by TCRdb to 2016 to 2019). The sequencer listed for this sample is Illumina HiSeq 2000. For repertoire sequencing, TCR beta CDR3 regions were amplified from RNA transcripts. The first round was an RT-PCR using HTBI primers with the Qiagen OneStep RT-PCR kit, and this first round was followed by a second-round multiplex PCR, then size selection and purification. TCRdb passed the public sequencing reads through fastp at Q25 and MiXCR, retaining productive beta sequences. CDR3 protein duplicates are merged, each entry listing the most common genes and DNA. Counted in this sample were approximately 700,000 distinct CDR3 sequences; 35% to 50% of them appeared once. Under 3.5% of the sample goes to the ten largest clones. The specimen sequenced was peripheral blood. These receptors were obtained from an adult man with Graves' ophthalmopathy.

This rearrangement joins TRBV10-3 to TRBJ2-7; TRBD1 matches 8 bases. V was clipped by 10 bases and J by 2 bases; unmatched bases: 10. From germline, CDR1 is ENHRY and CDR2 SYGVKD. CDR3 size: 14 residues. Here the CDR3 reads CASEGQVGAYEQYF. CDR3 bases: TGTGCCAGCGAGGGACAGGTTGGTGCCTACGAGCAGTACTTC.

This clonotype appeared a single time. V gene TRBV25-1 combines with J gene TRBJ1-6; 7 positions match TRBD1. V lost 4 bases, J lost 3 bases, and 3 bases stayed unmatched. From germline, CDR1 is MGHDK and CDR2 SYGVNS. The CDR3 is 15 amino acids. DNA of the CDR3: TGTGCCAGCAGTGTTACAGGGGACTATAATTCACCCCTCCACTTT. Translated: CASSVTGDYNSPLHF.

This clonotype was recorded at least ten times. The chain has TRBV5-6 and TRBJ1-6; D possibly corresponds to TRBD1 (5 bases). The V and J ends lost 4 bases and 12 bases respectively, with 14 bases between them. CDR1 is SGHDT, CDR2 YYEEEE, per germline. This CDR3 has 13 residues. Here the CDR3 reads CASSQRNTGPLHF. The CDR3, as DNA: TGTGCCAGCAGCCAACGGAACACAGGACCCCTCCACTTT.

Only a few counts were recorded for this clonotype. V and J are TRBV2 and TRBJ2-3; 8 bases fit TRBD2. Germline V gives CDR1 SNHLY, CDR2 FYNNEI. V lost 5 bases and J lost 3; bases outside the gene matches: 10. CDR3 length: 16 residues. The CDR3 DNA reads TGTGCCAGCAGTCCACAAGCGGGAGTGGAGACAGATACGCAGTATTTT. This sequence encodes CASSPQAGVETDTQYF.

This clonotype occurred many times. The rearrangement joins TRBV11-2 to TRBJ2-7; no reliable D call. V was clipped by 1 base and J by 7 bases, with 14 bases between them. CDR3 length equals 14 residues. Per germline, CDR1 SGHAT and CDR2 FQNNGV. The CDR3 is CASSLGRTVWEQYF. For the CDR3, the DNA is TGTGCCAGCAGCTTAGGACGGACGGTTTGGGAGCAGTACTTC.

This clonotype was recorded a few times. The V and J genes are TRBV20-1 and TRBJ1-4, with a weak D call TRBD1 (6 bases). The CDR3 sequence is 14 residues long. Germline loops: CDR1 DFQATT, CDR2 SNEGSKA (reference sequence). With 3 bases removed from V and 7 bases from J, the gap between germline ends came to 15 bases. DNA of the CDR3: TGCAGTGCTAGGGGAGGACAGCCCCTTGAAAAACTGTTTTTT. Amino acids: CSARGGQPLEKLFF.

The chain is built from TRBV6-5 and TRBJ2-7; D remains ambiguous. CDR1 is MNHEY and CDR2 is SVGAGI in the germline V gene. The V gene lost 0 bases and the J gene lost 2 bases, with 11 bases spanning the gap. CDR3 length: 15 residues. CDR3 residues: CASSYSSGRPYEQYF. Here the CDR3 DNA reads TGTGCCAGCAGTTACTCGAGTGGCAGACCCTACGAGCAGTACTTC.

This clonotype was observed at least ten times. The chain employs TRBV20-1 and TRBJ1-2; D gene uncertain. Germline V gene lookup returns CDR1 DFQATT and CDR2 SNEGSKA (reference sequence). V was trimmed by 1 base and J by 1 base, leaving 10 bases between them. The CDR3 loop spans 14 amino acids. CDR3 bases: TGCAGTGCTAGAGTTCGTCCAGATAACTATGGCTACACCTTC. It encodes CSARVRPDNYGYTF.

The chain recombines TRBV15 with TRBJ2-5; TRBD1 matches at 8 bases. Trimming cost V 0 bases and J 5 bases; bases outside gene matches: 5. There are 15 residues in the CDR3. In germline, CDR1 is LNHNV, CDR2 YYDKDF (reference sequence). The CDR3 DNA is TGTGCCACCAGCAGAGATCGGACAGGGATGGAGACCCAGTACTTC. It encodes CATSRDRTGMETQYF.

This clonotype occurred many times. This rearrangement joins TRBV2 to TRBJ1-5; D is perhaps TRBD1 (6 bases). CDR3 length: 18 amino acids. Looked up from germline, CDR1 is SNHLY and CDR2 is FYNNEI. V lost 6 bases and J 2 bases, leaving 23 bases between the germline ends. The CDR3 DNA follows: TGTGCCAGCAGCCCGGGTGGACGGGGACAACGCCGCAATCAGCCCCAGCATTTT. Translating gives CASSPGGRGQRRNQPQHF.

The gene calls are TRBV7-7 and TRBJ2-5; TRBD2 agrees at 11 bases. Looked up from germline, CDR1 is SSHAT and CDR2 is FNYEAQ (reference sequence). This CDR3 has 11 residues. The CDR3 protein is CASGGEETQYF. Written as DNA, the CDR3 is TGTGCTAGCGGGGGGGAAGAGACCCAGTACTTC.

The chain uses TRBV12-3 or TRBV12-4 and TRBJ2-7, with D possibly being TRBD1 (6 bases). CDR3 length: 16 amino acids. Trimming took off 10 bases at V and 4 bases at J, with 26 bases between the two ends. CDR3 DNA sequence: TGTGCCAACAGCCGACCCCTGGGGCAGGGGCGATACGAGCAGTACTTC. Protein product: CANSRPLGQGRYEQYF.

The table lists this clonotype with many counts. The V and J genes are TRBV7-3 and TRBJ1-4, with TRBD1 matching over 10 bases. Per germline, CDR1 SGHTA and CDR2 FQGTGA. Trimming cost V 5 bases and J 8 bases; bases outside gene matches: 14. There are 17 residues in the CDR3. CDR3 protein: CASSLSRGGQGSEKLFF. The CDR3 DNA sequence: TGTGCCAGCAGCCTCTCACGTGGGGGACAGGGGAGCGAAAAACTGTTTTTT.

The V call is TRBV10-3, the J call TRBJ2-1; TRBD1 aligns across 8 bases. Trimming cost V 4 bases and J 5 bases; bases outside gene matches: 7. Germline CDR1 and CDR2: ENHRY and SYGVKD. The CDR3 covers 15 residues. Written as DNA, the CDR3 is TGTGCCATCAGTGCAAGGCAGGGGGCACACAATGAGCAGTTCTTC. Translated, it gives CAISARQGAHNEQFF.

This clonotype was seen many times. The chain joins TRBV7-9 to TRBJ1-2; D possibly corresponds to TRBD1 (6 bases). Germline CDR1 SEHNR, CDR2 FQNEAQ (reference sequence). V gave up 5 bases and J gave up 7 bases, with 17 bases separating them. The CDR3 consists of 14 residues. The CDR3 DNA is TGTGCCAGCAGCCATATTCCCAGGGGCGGTGGCTACACCTTC. This translates into CASSHIPRGGGYTF.

A remark on this clonotype: This sequence may be a read error, since a much larger clone differs from it by one base. The chain couples TRBV10-3 to TRBJ2-6, with D unresolved. The CDR3 covers 11 residues. Germline values: CDR1 ENHRY, CDR2 SYGVKD. With 6 bases removed from V and 4 bases from J, the gap between germline ends came to 1 base. CDR3 bases: TGTGCCATCAGGGGGGCCAACGTCCTGACTTTC. This encodes CAIRGANVLTF.

As concerns this clonotype: A much more abundant neighbour one base away suggests this may be a read error. The chain is built from TRBV6-2 or TRBV6-3 and TRBJ1-5; D remains unclear. The CDR3 is 13 residues long. Germline CDR1 reads MNHEY; CDR2 reads SVGEGT. V lost 5 bases and J 6 bases, leaving 11 bases between the germline ends. The CDR3 nucleotides read TGTGCCAGCAGTACGCTTGGCAGTCAGCCCCAGCATTTT. The encoded protein is CASSTLGSQPQHF.

This clonotype was picked up a small number of times. V usage is TRBV6-2 or TRBV6-3 and J usage is TRBJ1-6; D gene unclear. From germline, CDR1 is MNHEY and CDR2 SVGEGT. The CDR3 has 14 residues. Trimming left V 2 bases short and J 10 bases short, with 12 bases between. Written as DNA, the CDR3 is TGTGCCAGCAGTTACCAAACCATCTTCTCACCCCTCCACTTT. Translating it yields CASSYQTIFSPLHF.